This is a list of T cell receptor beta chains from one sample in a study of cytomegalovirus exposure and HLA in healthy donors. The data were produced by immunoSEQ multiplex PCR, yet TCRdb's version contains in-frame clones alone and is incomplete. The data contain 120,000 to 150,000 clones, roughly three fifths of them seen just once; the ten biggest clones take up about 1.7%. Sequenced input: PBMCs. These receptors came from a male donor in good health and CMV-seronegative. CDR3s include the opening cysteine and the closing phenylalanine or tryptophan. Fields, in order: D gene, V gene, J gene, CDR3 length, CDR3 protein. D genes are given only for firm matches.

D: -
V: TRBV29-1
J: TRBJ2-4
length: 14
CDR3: CSVPDRVAKNIQYF

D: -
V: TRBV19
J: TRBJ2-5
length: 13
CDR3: CASQGRAQETQYF

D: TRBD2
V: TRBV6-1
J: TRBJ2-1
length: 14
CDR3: CASSRGLTYNEQFF

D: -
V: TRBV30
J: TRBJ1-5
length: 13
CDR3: CAWSGDSNQPQHF

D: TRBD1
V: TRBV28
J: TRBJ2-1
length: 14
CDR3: CASSRQGEVDEQFF

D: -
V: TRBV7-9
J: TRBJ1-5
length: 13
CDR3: CASSLTVGQPQHF

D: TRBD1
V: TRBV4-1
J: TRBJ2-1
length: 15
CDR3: CASSQSQGAYNEQFF

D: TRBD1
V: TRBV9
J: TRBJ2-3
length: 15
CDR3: CASSGGQGAADTQYF

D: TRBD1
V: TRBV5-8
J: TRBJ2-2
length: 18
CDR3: CASNPPQWTGDSTGELFF

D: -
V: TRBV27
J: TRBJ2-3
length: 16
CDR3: CASSLEGVDSVYTQYF

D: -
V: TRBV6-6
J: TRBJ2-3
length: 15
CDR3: CASSLSAGVRDTQYF

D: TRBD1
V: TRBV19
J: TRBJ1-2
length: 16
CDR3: CASSIGGTGQNYGYTF

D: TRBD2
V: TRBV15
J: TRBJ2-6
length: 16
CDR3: CATSRDGGAGANVLTF

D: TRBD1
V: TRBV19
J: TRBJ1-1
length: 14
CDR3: CASSTRDRGTEAFF

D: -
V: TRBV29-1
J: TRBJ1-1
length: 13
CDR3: CSTTGPQDTEAFF

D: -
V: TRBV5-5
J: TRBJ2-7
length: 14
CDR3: CASSLRTRSYEQYF

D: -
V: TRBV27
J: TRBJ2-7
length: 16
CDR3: CAIPHFPAGQRNEQYF

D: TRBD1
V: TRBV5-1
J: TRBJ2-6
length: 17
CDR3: CALKNGTAAFEANVLTF

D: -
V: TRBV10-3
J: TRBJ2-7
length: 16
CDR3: CAISADLGGHFYEQYF

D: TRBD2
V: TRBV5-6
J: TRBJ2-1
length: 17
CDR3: CASCLARLAGSYNEQFF

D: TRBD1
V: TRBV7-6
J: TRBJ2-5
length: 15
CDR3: CASSLYQGAYQTQYF

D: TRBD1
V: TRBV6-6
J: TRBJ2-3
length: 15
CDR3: CASSPSRGQQDTQYF

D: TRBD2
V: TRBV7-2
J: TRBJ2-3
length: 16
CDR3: CASSLGVAGGTDTQYF

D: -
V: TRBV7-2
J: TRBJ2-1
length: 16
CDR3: CASSLVGGGYYNEQFF

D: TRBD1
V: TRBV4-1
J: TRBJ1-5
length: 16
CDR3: CASSQVGGQINQPQHF

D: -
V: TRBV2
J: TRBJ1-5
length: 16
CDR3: CASSPDPDRTNQPQHF

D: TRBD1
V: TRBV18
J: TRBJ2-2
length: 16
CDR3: CASSQPGQGFTGELFF

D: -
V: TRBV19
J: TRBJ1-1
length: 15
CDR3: CASSSQGHLGTEAFF

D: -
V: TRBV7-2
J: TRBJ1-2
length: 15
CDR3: CASSISSGISYGYTF

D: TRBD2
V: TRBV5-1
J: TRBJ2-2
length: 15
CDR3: CASSFMWEGTGELFF

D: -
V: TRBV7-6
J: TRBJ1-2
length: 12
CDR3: CASSETGGPHTF

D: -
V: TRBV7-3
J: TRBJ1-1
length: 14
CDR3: CASSLNRLTTEAFF

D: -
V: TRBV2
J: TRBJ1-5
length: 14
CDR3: CASGKGVSNQPQHF

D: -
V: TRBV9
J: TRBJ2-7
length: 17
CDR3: CASSVGGHRASLLEQYF